This T cell receptor beta chain is drawn from a study of shared clonotypes between healthy human individuals. Study observations and caveats: Memory subsets generally showed lower estimated richness than naive subsets.

The deep-level immunoSEQ assay was used. This table comes from immunoSEQ multiplex PCR, and its TCRdb copy is limited to in-frame clones, with some not included. The table lists some 1.5 million clones, approximately 98% of them singletons. This CDR3 region has 12 residues. CDR1 and CDR2 (germline): SGHTA, FQGNSA. Deletions cut 4 bases from V and 2 bases from J, with 5 bases between. A word on this clone: The antigen is undetermined.

The source is a young man in good health. Sequencing input: naive CD4+ T cells sorted from blood. As to subset: CD45RA+ positively selected. The chain couples TRBV7-2 to TRBJ1-2; no definite D call. DNA for the CDR3: TGTGCCAGCAGCTATCAGAACTATGGCTACACCTTC. Translating gives CASSYQNYGYTF.